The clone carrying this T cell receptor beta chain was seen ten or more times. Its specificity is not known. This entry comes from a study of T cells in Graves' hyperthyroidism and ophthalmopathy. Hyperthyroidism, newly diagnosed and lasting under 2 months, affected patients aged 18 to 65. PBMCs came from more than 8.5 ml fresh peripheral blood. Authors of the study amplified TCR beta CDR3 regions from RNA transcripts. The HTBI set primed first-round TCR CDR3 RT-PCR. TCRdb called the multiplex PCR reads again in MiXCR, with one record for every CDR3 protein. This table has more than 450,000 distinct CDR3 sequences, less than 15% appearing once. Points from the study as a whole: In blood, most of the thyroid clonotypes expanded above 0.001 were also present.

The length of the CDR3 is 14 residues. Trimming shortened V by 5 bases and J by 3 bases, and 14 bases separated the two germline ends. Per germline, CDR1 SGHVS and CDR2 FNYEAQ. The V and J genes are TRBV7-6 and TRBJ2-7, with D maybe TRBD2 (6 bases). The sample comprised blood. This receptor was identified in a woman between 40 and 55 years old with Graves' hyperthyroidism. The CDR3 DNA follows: TGTGCCAGCAGCCTCACTGGGACTCTCTACGAGCAGTACTTC. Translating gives CASSLTGTLYEQYF. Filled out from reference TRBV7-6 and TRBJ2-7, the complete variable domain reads GAGVSQSPRYKVTKRGQDVALRCDPISGHVSLYWYRQALGQGPEFLTYFNYEAQQDKSGLPNDRFSAERPEGSISTLTIQRTEQRDSAMYRCASSLTGTLYEQYFGPGTRLTVT.